The rows below give T cell receptor beta chains drawn from one sample of a study of patients and donors after allogeneic stem cell transplantation. TCRdb re-called the RT-PCR reads through MiXCR, storing one row per CDR3 protein. The sample has 920,000 or so distinct CDR3 sequences; roughly 18% are singletons. The specimen sequenced was blood, either unsorted or a sorted T cell fraction (not recorded which). These TCRs come from a human donor who was either an allogeneic HSCT recipient or a stem cell or donor lymphocyte infusion donor (not recorded which). It is not recorded whose cells these are; they may come from a transplant donor. Each CDR3 is given with its conserved first and last residue. A D gene is named only where the DNA matches it firmly. A clone size is listed for some rows: how often the clone was seen (once, few, many), or a class if it is expanded.

d_call	v_call	clone_size	j_call	cdr3_aa	cdr3_nt
TRBD2	TRBV11-2	-	TRBJ2-7	CASSSGLGLAVSYEQYF	TGTGCCAGCAGCTCGGGCCTCGGACTAGCGGTATCTTACGAGCAGTACTTC
-	TRBV29-1	many	TRBJ1-2	CSVETQTGGQTPYGYTF	TGCAGCGTTGAAACCCAAACCGGAGGCCAAACCCCCTATGGCTACACCTTC
TRBD1	TRBV3-1	-	TRBJ1-6	CASSPGGGSGYNSPLHF	TGTGCCAGCAGCCCAGGGGGAGGGAGCGGCTATAATTCACCCCTCCACTTT
-	TRBV9	few	TRBJ2-3	CASSVASYPKGTDTQYF	TGTGCCAGCTCCGTAGCCAGCTACCCTAAGGGCACAGATACGCAGTATTTT
-	TRBV6-2/TRBV6-3	-	TRBJ2-7	CASSYSPQFYEQYF	TGTGCCAGCAGTTACTCCCCACAATTTTACGAGCAGTACTTC
-	TRBV7-3	-	TRBJ2-5	CASSPNSFALQGTQYF	TGTGCCAGCAGCCCTAACTCATTCGCGCTCCAAGGGACCCAGTACTTC
-	TRBV15	many	TRBJ1-6	CATSRDRAVVGSPLHF	TGTGCCACCAGCAGAGATCGGGCTGTCGTAGGATCACCCCTCCACTTT
TRBD2	TRBV4-1	many	TRBJ2-7	CASSQGGASGMYQQYF	TGCGCCAGCAGCCAAGGGGGAGCTAGCGGGATGTACCAGCAGTACTTC
TRBD2	TRBV11-2	-	TRBJ2-5	CASSKGLAVTETQYF	TGTGCCAGCAGCAAGGGACTAGCGGTTACCGAGACCCAGTACTTC
-	TRBV4-3	-	TRBJ2-1	CASSQEPGGAEQFF	TGCGCCAGCAGCCAAGAACCGGGCGGGGCTGAGCAGTTCTTC
TRBD2	TRBV4-1	-	TRBJ2-3	CASSRQPGLGVDTQYF	TGCGCCAGCAGCCGCCAGCCGGGACTAGGGGTAGATACGCAGTATTTT